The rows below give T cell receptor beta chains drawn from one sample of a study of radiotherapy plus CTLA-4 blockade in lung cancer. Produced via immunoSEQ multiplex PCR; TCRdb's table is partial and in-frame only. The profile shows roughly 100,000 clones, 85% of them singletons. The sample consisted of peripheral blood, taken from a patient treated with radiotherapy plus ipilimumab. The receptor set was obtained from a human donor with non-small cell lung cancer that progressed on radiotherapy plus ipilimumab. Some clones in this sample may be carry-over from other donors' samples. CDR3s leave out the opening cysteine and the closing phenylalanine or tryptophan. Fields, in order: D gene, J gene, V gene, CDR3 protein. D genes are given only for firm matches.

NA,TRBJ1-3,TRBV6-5,ASRVFSIGGNTIY
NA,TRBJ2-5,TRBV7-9,ANPLAGETQY
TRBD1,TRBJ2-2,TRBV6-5,ASSYLGQKTGELF
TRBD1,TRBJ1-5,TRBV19,ASSRDRGTPQH
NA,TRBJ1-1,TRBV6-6,ASSYSVVSTEAF
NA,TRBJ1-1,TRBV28,ASSHTWGEAF
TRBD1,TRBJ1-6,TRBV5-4,ASRYGTGGYSPLH
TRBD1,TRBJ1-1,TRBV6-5,ASSYRGHTEAF
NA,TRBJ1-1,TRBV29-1,SVEDALGGTEAF
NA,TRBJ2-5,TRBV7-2,ASSPLGAIATQY
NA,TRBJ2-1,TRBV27,ASSLRVSDEQF
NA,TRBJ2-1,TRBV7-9,AIGQSDNEQF
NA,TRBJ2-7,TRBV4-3,ASSQAVNRLTYEQY
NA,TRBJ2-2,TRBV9,ASSVSSSGELF
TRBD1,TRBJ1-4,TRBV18,ASSQGTETNEKLF
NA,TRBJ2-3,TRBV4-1,ASSQDLNTDTQY
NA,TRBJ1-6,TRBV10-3,ALSRDNKNSPLH
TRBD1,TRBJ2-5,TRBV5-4,ASSLPDRVVTQY
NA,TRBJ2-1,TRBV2,ASSPTNNEQF
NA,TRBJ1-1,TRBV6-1,ASSEAWVRGNTEAF
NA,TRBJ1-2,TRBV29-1,SGSLLGGGYT
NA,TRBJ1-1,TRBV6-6,ASSYPGDTKNTEAF
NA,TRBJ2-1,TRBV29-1,SASLDSGGEQF
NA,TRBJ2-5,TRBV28,ASRRITGLETQY
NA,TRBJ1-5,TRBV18,ASSPQQGPNQPQH
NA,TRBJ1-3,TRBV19,ASSIRAGNTIY
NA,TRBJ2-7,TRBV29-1,SVEAPGLKDEQY